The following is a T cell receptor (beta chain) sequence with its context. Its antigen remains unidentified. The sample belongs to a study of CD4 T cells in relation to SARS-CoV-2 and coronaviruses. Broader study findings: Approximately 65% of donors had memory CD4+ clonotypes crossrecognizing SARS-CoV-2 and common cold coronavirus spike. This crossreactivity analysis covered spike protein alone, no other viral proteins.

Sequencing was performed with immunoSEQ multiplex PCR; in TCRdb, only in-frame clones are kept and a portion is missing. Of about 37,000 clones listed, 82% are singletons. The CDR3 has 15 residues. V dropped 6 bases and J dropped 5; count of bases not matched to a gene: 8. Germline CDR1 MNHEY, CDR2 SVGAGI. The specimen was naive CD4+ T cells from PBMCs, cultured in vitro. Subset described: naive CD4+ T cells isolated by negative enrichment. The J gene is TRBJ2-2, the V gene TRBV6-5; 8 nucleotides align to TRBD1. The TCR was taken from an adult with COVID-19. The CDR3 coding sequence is TGTGCCAGCAGACGAGACAGGGGTAGGACCGGGGAGCTGTTTTTT. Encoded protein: CASRRDRGRTGELFF.